A selection of T cell receptor beta chains follows, all from one sample in a study of blood T cell repertoires in COVID-19. Profiled with immunoSEQ multiplex PCR; TCRdb holds only in-frame clones, not every one. The sample lists about 410,000 clones, 70% to 90% seen once, with less than 2% in the top ten. The sequencing sample was made of peripheral blood. These receptors all stem from a woman aged 40 to 49 with COVID-19, enrolled during active disease. Each CDR3 is given with its conserved first and last residue. The order of the fields is D gene, J gene, clone size, V gene, CDR3 protein, CDR3 DNA. The D gene is left open where the match is weak. Size is stated for part of the rows, as once, few or many counts, or as a class when the clone is expanded.

d_gene: .; j_gene: TRBJ2-2; abundance: few; v_gene: TRBV7-9; CDR3aa: CASSSYWTDTGELFF; CDR3nt: TGTGCCAGCAGCTCCTATTGGACAGACACCGGGGAGCTGTTTTTT
d_gene: .; j_gene: TRBJ2-1; abundance: once; v_gene: TRBV5-1; CDR3aa: CASSSRREQFF; CDR3nt: TGCGCCAGCAGCTCGAGGCGGGAGCAGTTCTTC
d_gene: .; j_gene: TRBJ1-4; abundance: .; v_gene: TRBV28; CDR3aa: CASSNRDEKLFF; CDR3nt: TGTGCCAGCAGTAACAGGGATGAAAAACTGTTTTTT
d_gene: TRBD1; j_gene: TRBJ1-5; abundance: .; v_gene: TRBV18; CDR3aa: CASSPPLGTGERVPQHF; CDR3nt: TGTGCCAGCTCACCACCCCTTGGGACAGGCGAGAGGGTGCCCCAGCATTTT
d_gene: .; j_gene: TRBJ2-5; abundance: .; v_gene: TRBV5-4; CDR3aa: CASSRPQGPEETQYF; CDR3nt: TGTGCCAGCAGCCGCCCGCAGGGGCCAGAAGAGACCCAGTACTTC
d_gene: .; j_gene: TRBJ1-1; abundance: .; v_gene: TRBV24-1; CDR3aa: CATSDSTQGWNTEAFF; CDR3nt: TGTGCCACCAGTGATTCCACCCAGGGGTGGAACACTGAAGCTTTCTTT
d_gene: .; j_gene: TRBJ1-2; abundance: .; v_gene: TRBV5-1; CDR3aa: CASSLGGLTNYGYTF; CDR3nt: TGCGCCAGCAGCTTGGGTGGCCTTACTAACTATGGCTACACCTTC
d_gene: TRBD1; j_gene: TRBJ1-1; abundance: .; v_gene: TRBV28; CDR3aa: CASSPGGGAEAFF; CDR3nt: TGTGCCAGCAGTCCAGGGGGCGGGGCTGAAGCTTTCTTT
d_gene: .; j_gene: TRBJ2-2; abundance: .; v_gene: TRBV11-2; CDR3aa: CASSLGGRGRPGELFF; CDR3nt: TGTGCCAGCAGCTTAGGGGGCAGGGGCCGCCCCGGGGAGCTGTTTTTT
d_gene: .; j_gene: TRBJ2-1; abundance: .; v_gene: TRBV3-1/TRBV3-2; CDR3aa: CASSQAIATPLNEQFF; CDR3nt: TGTGCCAGCAGCCAAGCGATAGCGACCCCCCTCAATGAGCAGTTCTTC
d_gene: TRBD2; j_gene: TRBJ2-3; abundance: .; v_gene: TRBV5-1; CDR3aa: CASSLPVGSGSPDTQYF; CDR3nt: TGCGCCAGCAGCTTGCCCGTGGGTAGCGGGAGCCCAGATACGCAGTATTTT
d_gene: .; j_gene: TRBJ2-1; abundance: once; v_gene: TRBV14; CDR3aa: CASSQLQGLPYNEQFF; CDR3nt: TGTGCCAGCAGCCAATTACAGGGTCTTCCGTACAATGAGCAGTTCTTC
d_gene: .; j_gene: TRBJ1-3; abundance: .; v_gene: TRBV6-5; CDR3aa: CASSYLQGAGNTIYF; CDR3nt: TGTGCCAGCAGTTACTTACAGGGAGCTGGAAACACCATATATTTT
d_gene: TRBD2; j_gene: TRBJ2-1; abundance: once; v_gene: TRBV20-1; CDR3aa: CSASWTSGRKVEQFF; CDR3nt: TGCAGTGCTAGTTGGACTAGCGGGAGGAAGGTTGAGCAGTTCTTC
d_gene: .; j_gene: TRBJ1-4; abundance: .; v_gene: TRBV7-9; CDR3aa: CASSGSSGATNEKLFF; CDR3nt: TGTGCCAGCTCGGGGTCATCGGGGGCAACTAATGAAAAACTGTTTTTT
d_gene: TRBD1; j_gene: TRBJ2-7; abundance: .; v_gene: TRBV6-5; CDR3aa: CASSRHRGREQYF; CDR3nt: TGTGCCAGCAGTCGCCACAGGGGACGTGAGCAGTACTTC
d_gene: TRBD1; j_gene: TRBJ2-1; abundance: .; v_gene: TRBV13; CDR3aa: CASRHRDRRNEQFF; CDR3nt: TGTGCCAGCAGGCATAGGGACAGGAGAAATGAGCAGTTCTTC
d_gene: .; j_gene: TRBJ2-2; abundance: .; v_gene: TRBV5-1; CDR3aa: CASSLGGIANTGELFF; CDR3nt: TGCGCCAGCAGCTTGGGGGGCATTGCGAACACCGGGGAGCTGTTTTTT
d_gene: .; j_gene: TRBJ2-7; abundance: .; v_gene: TRBV4-1; CDR3aa: CASSQTGGGVEQYF; CDR3nt: TGCGCCAGCAGCCAGACGGGAGGGGGCGTCGAGCAGTACTTC
d_gene: .; j_gene: TRBJ1-1; abundance: .; v_gene: TRBV7-9; CDR3aa: CANTPRGGNTEAFF; CDR3nt: TGTGCCAATACACCCCGGGGGGGGAATACTGAAGCTTTCTTT
d_gene: TRBD1; j_gene: TRBJ1-6; abundance: few; v_gene: TRBV9; CDR3aa: CASSAGTGYNSPLHF; CDR3nt: TGTGCCAGCAGCGCTGGGACAGGGTATAATTCACCCCTCCACTTT
d_gene: TRBD1; j_gene: TRBJ1-1; abundance: .; v_gene: TRBV5-1; CDR3aa: CASSSPQGIRNTEAFF; CDR3nt: TGCGCCAGCAGCTCACCACAGGGGATTAGGAACACTGAAGCTTTCTTT
d_gene: TRBD2; j_gene: TRBJ2-3; abundance: few; v_gene: TRBV24-1; CDR3aa: CATSDYSHLIAGVGDTQYF; CDR3nt: TGTGCCACCAGTGATTATTCCCACTTGATAGCGGGAGTGGGAGATACGCAGTATTTT
d_gene: TRBD2; j_gene: TRBJ2-2; abundance: .; v_gene: TRBV5-4; CDR3aa: CASSLTASGRAGELFF; CDR3nt: TGTGCCAGCAGCTTAACGGCTAGCGGGAGGGCCGGGGAGCTGTTTTTT
d_gene: TRBD1; j_gene: TRBJ1-6; abundance: .; v_gene: TRBV3-1/TRBV3-2; CDR3aa: CASSQKGGGSPLHF; CDR3nt: TGTGCCAGCAGCCAAAAAGGGGGCGGATCACCCCTCCACTTT
d_gene: .; j_gene: TRBJ2-5; abundance: once; v_gene: TRBV6-4; CDR3aa: CASSYSPSDRETQYF; CDR3nt: TGTGCCAGCAGTTATAGCCCCTCAGATCGGGAGACCCAGTACTTC